The T cell receptor (beta chain) under discussion was sequenced for a study of shared clonotypes between healthy human individuals. In the original processing: ImmunoSEQ yielded junction-only sequences lacking quality scores, so filtering differed. Produced via immunoSEQ multiplex PCR; TCRdb's table is partial and in-frame only. V and J calls plus clone size are reproduced from that table; the DNA served to infer D and trimming. The sample yields around 2,000,000 clones, about 95% seen once. CD45RO-negative, CCR7-selected cells formed the naive CD8 fraction, which excluded terminally differentiated effector memory CD45RA+ cells. Donors were healthy HIV-negative adults without recently reported acute infections or vaccinations. General study points: Sequencing depth was expected to affect clonotype sharing among donors. Unshared clonotypes carried lower generation probabilities than those common to all four donors.

Germline assignment: CDR1 SEHNR and CDR2 FQNEAQ (reference sequence). Trimming removed 8 bases from V and 4 bases from J; junction bases left unmatched: 5. The CDR3 is made up of 13 amino acids. As to this clone: What it recognizes is unknown.

Specimen: naive CD8+ T cells sorted from blood. V usage is TRBV7-9 and J usage is TRBJ2-1, with 7 nucleotides matching TRBD1. This sequence was found in a man in his late teens or twenties in good health. The CDR3 nucleotides are TGTGCCAGCGATGGGACAGAGTACAATGAGCAGTTCTTC. The encoded protein is CASDGTEYNEQFF.